Each of the 32 T cell receptor beta chains below was sequenced from the same sample in a study of blood T cell repertoires in COVID-19. Only in-frame clones appear in the TCRdb table, and some are missing; sequencing was by immunoSEQ multiplex PCR. The table has approximately 90,000 clones, 70% to 85% seen once; the top ten hold around 11%. Sequenced: peripheral blood. Receptors originate from a man in his sixties or seventies with acute or convalescent COVID-19.

The chain links TRBV7-9 to TRBJ2-7, with TRBD1 matching 8 bases. The CDR3 length is 15 residues. CDR1 is SEHNR, CDR2 FQNEAQ, per germline (reference sequence). Trimming cost V 1 base and J 1 base; bases outside gene matches: 3. In DNA form, the CDR3 reads TGTGCCAGCAGCTTAGGGAACAGGGGGTCCTACGAGCAGTACTTC. It encodes CASSLGNRGSYEQYF.

V gene TRBV2 combines with J gene TRBJ2-5; weak D call: TRBD1 (6 bases). Germline V gene sequence: CDR1 SNHLY, CDR2 FYNNEI. The CDR3 sequence is 13 residues long. Trimming cost V 5 bases and J 5 bases, with 12 bases left between them. The CDR3 region has the DNA TGTGCCAGCAGTTTCACAGGGAGTGAGACCCAGTACTTC. It specifies CASSFTGSETQYF.

Written as DNA, the CDR3 is TGTGCCAGCAGCGCGGAGACCGTTGTCGGGGAGCTGTTTTTT. Translated: CASSAETVVGELFF. The chain has TRBV9 and TRBJ2-2; no firm D call. Germline V CDR1 and CDR2: SGDLS, YYNGEE. The CDR3 is 14 amino acids. Trimming left V 3 bases short and J 7 bases short, with 13 bases between. The full variable domain, in which reference TRBV9 and TRBJ2-2 provide the parts outside the CDR3, is DSGVTQTPKHLITATGQRVTLRCSPRSGDLSVYWYQQSLDQGLQFLIQYYNGEERAKGNILERFSAQQFPDLHSELNLSSLELGDSALYFCASSAETVVGELFFGEGSRLTVL.

The genes are TRBV18 and TRBJ1-2; D gene unclear. V dropped 2 bases and J dropped 3 bases, with 7 bases sitting between them. CDR3 size: 13 residues. Germline V gene sequence: CDR1 KGHSH, CDR2 LQKENI. DNA for the CDR3: TGTGCCAGCTCACCAAGCAATGACTATGGCTACACCTTC. Protein: CASSPSNDYGYTF.

V usage is TRBV28 and J usage is TRBJ1-1; D is perhaps TRBD1 (6 bases). This CDR3 region has 12 residues. CDR1 is MDHEN, CDR2 SYDVKM, per germline. Trimming cost V 8 bases and J 3 bases, with 10 bases left between them. CDR3 DNA: TGTGCCAGCGGAACAGGGCACACTGAAGCTTTCTTT. Translating it yields CASGTGHTEAFF.

The chain uses TRBV5-8 and TRBJ2-7; the D is unclear. Germline CDR1 SGHTS, CDR2 YDEGEE. CDR3 length equals 13 residues. V lost 2 bases, J lost 1 base, and 7 bases lay in between. The CDR3 DNA follows: TGTGCCAGCAGCTTTCGGTTATCCTACGAGCAGTACGTC. This sequence encodes CASSFRLSYEQYV.

This sequence joins TRBV2 and TRBJ2-4; a weak D match, TRBD2 (5 bases). The germline V gene has CDR1 SNHLY and CDR2 FYNNEI. V shed 5 bases and J shed 8 bases, with 7 bases lying between them. CDR3 length: 11 amino acids. As DNA, the CDR3 is TGTGCCAGCAGTCGGGAATACATTCAGTACTTC. Protein sequence: CASSREYIQYF. The full variable domain, with the rest looked up from reference TRBV2 and TRBJ2-4, is EPEVTQTPSHQVTQMGQEVILRCVPISNHLYFYWYRQILGQKVEFLVSFYNNEISEKSEIFDDQFSVERPDGSNFTLKIRSTKLEDSAMYFCASSREYIQYFGAGTRLSVL.

The J gene is TRBJ1-2, the V gene TRBV5-1, with a tentative D call TRBD1 (6 bases). V was cut by 3 bases and J by 4 bases, with 16 bases left in between. Germline CDR1 is SGHRS and CDR2 is YFSETQ. CDR3 length: 15 residues. In DNA, the CDR3 is TGCGCCAGCAGCTCTGACAGGTCAGACCCCTATGGCTACACCTTC. It is translated as CASSSDRSDPYGYTF.

The V gene is TRBV5-5, the J gene TRBJ1-4; no firm D call. CDR3 length: 14 residues. Germline CDR1 reads SGHKS; CDR2 reads YYEKEE (reference sequence). The ends were cut back, 0 bases at V and 10 bases at J, with 13 bases in the middle. CDR3 nucleotide sequence: TGTGCCAGCAGCTTGGCCGGGGAGGGTCGAAAACTGTTTTTT. Encoded protein: CASSLAGEGRKLFF.

The V gene is TRBV27, the J gene TRBJ1-1, with D perhaps TRBD1 (6 bases). Germline loops: CDR1 MNHEY, CDR2 SMNVEV (reference sequence). CDR3 length: 15 amino acids. V lost 7 bases, J lost 3 bases, and 18 bases lay in between. Written as DNA, the CDR3 is TGTGCCAGCATGAAATATCGGGACACCGACACTGAAGCTTTCTTT. The encoded protein is CASMKYRDTDTEAFF.

As DNA, the CDR3 is TGTGCCAGCAGCCACAGGGGAAATGAAAAACTGTTTTTT. This codes for CASSHRGNEKLFF. V and J are TRBV3-1 (or the pseudogene TRBV3-2) and TRBJ1-4; D is possibly TRBD1 (6 bases). The CDR3 is 13 amino acids. Germline V gene sequence: CDR1 LGHDT, CDR2 YNNKEL (reference sequence). The V end was cut by 3 bases, the J end by 5 bases, with 7 bases between.

This chain connects TRBV24-1 to TRBJ2-1, with 7 nucleotides matching TRBD1. Germline CDR1 reads KGHDR; CDR2 reads SFDVKD. The CDR3 length is 12 residues. The trim removed 10 bases at V and 6 bases at J, leaving 5 bases unmatched. CDR3 in amino acids: CATRDSLNEQFF. The DNA for the CDR3 is TGTGCCACTAGGGACAGTCTCAATGAGCAGTTCTTC.

This clone came up once. This chain's CDR3 is CASSEPPGGRGAYEQYV. DNA for the CDR3: TGTGCCAGCAGTGAGCCGCCGGGAGGGCGGGGGGCCTACGAGCAGTACGTC. This chain links TRBV6-1 with TRBJ2-7, with 8 bases aligning to TRBD2. The length of the CDR3 is 17 residues. V lost 3 bases, J lost 2 bases, and 12 bases stayed unmatched. Germline-derived CDR1 and CDR2 are MNHNS and SASEGT.

This clone was seen just once. The V gene is TRBV5-1, the J gene TRBJ2-7; the D gene is possibly TRBD1 (6 bases). CDR3 length: 12 amino acids. Germline V gene data show CDR1 as SGHRS and CDR2 as YFSETQ. V was trimmed by 2 bases and J by 9 bases, leaving 12 bases between them. The CDR3 DNA reads as TGCGCCAGCAGCTTCAGGGGTGAAGGGCAGTACTTC. It encodes CASSFRGEGQYF.

V usage is TRBV27 and J usage is TRBJ1-2; D perhaps matches TRBD1 (6 bases). This CDR3 contains 15 residues. Germline CDR1 reads MNHEY; CDR2 reads SMNVEV (reference sequence). V lost 3 bases, J lost 4 bases, and 15 bases lay in between. The CDR3 loop is CASSFRGQTVYGYTF. The CDR3 region has the DNA TGTGCCAGCAGTTTTCGAGGACAGACAGTCTATGGCTACACCTTC.

The table lists this clone with a few counts. V and J are TRBV24-1 and TRBJ1-2; D is perhaps TRBD1 (5 bases). The length of the CDR3 is 14 residues. Trimming took 4 bases from V and 8 from J, leaving 16 bases between them. Germline lookup yields CDR1 KGHDR and CDR2 SFDVKD. The CDR3 reads CATSDPGRRAGYTF. Here the CDR3 DNA reads TGTGCCACCAGTGACCCAGGGCGGAGAGCGGGCTACACCTTC.

V gene TRBV6-1 combines with J gene TRBJ1-5, with a tentative D call TRBD1 (5 bases). The CDR3 loop spans 16 amino acids. V lost 2 bases and J lost 2, with 13 bases in between. Germline CDR1 MNHNS, CDR2 SASEGT. The CDR3 DNA reads as TGTGCCAGCAGTGAATTGGCAGGGCTAGGCAATCAGCCCCAGCATTTT. Protein sequence: CASSELAGLGNQPQHF.

The chain joins TRBV15 to TRBJ1-2; 10 bases are a match to TRBD1. The CDR3 covers 15 residues. Germline V gene lookup returns CDR1 LNHNV and CDR2 YYDKDF (reference sequence). Unmatched junction bases numbered 5, after V lost 1 base and J lost 6 bases. CDR3 sequence reads: CATSRGQGAWDGYTF. The DNA for the CDR3 is TGTGCCACCAGCAGAGGACAGGGGGCATGGGATGGCTACACCTTC.

This sequence joins TRBV28 and TRBJ1-4; 7 nucleotides line up with TRBD1. Trimming took 7 bases from V and 3 from J; bases not matched to a gene: 17. The CDR3 has 18 residues. Germline V gives CDR1 MDHEN, CDR2 SYDVKM. The CDR3 DNA reads TGTGCCAGCAATCCCCTTGACAGGGCGCCGAGAGCTAATGAAAAACTGTTTTTT. Its protein product is CASNPLDRAPRANEKLFF.

V and J are TRBV6-4 and TRBJ2-1; TRBD2 agrees at 9 bases. Per the germline V gene, CDR1 is MRHNA and CDR2 is SNTAGT. The J segment lost 4 bases and the V segment lost 3 bases, leaving 4 bases of the junction unmatched. CDR3 length: 15 residues. The CDR3 DNA follows: TGTGCCAGCAGTGAAGTAGCGGGGGCGTACAATGAGCAGTTCTTC. Translation: CASSEVAGAYNEQFF.

This clone appeared a single time. J is TRBJ1-2 and V is TRBV24-1, with no clear D. Trimming shortened V by 7 bases and J by 8 bases, and 13 bases separated the two germline ends. Germline V gives CDR1 KGHDR, CDR2 SFDVKD. The CDR3 is 12 amino acids. The CDR3, as DNA: TGTGCCACCAGAGACTCAGTCGACGGCTACACCTTC. It encodes CATRDSVDGYTF.

This clone occurred a few times. The chain has TRBV29-1 and TRBJ1-1; the D gene is possibly TRBD1 (6 bases). Per the germline V gene, CDR1 is SQVTM and CDR2 is ANQGSEA. V dropped 8 bases and J dropped 5 bases, with 15 bases sitting between them. This CDR3 has 12 residues. This chain's CDR3 is CSFQGRQTEAFF. The CDR3 nucleotides read TGCAGCTTCCAGGGGCGACAAACTGAAGCTTTCTTT.

V usage is TRBV28 and J usage is TRBJ1-3; D might be TRBD1 (5 bases). Germline V gene lookup returns CDR1 MDHEN and CDR2 SYDVKM. Trimming took 5 bases from V and 1 from J, leaving 9 bases between them. The CDR3 is 14 amino acids. The CDR3 sequence is CASSTQGSGNTIYF. As DNA, the CDR3 is TGTGCCAGCAGTACTCAGGGATCTGGAAACACCATATATTTT. Variable domain in full (rest from reference TRBV28 and TRBJ1-3): DVKVTQSSRYLVKRTGEKVFLECVQDMDHENMFWYRQDPGLGLRLIYFSYDVKMKEKGDIPEGYSVSREKKERFSLILESASTNQTSMYLCASSTQGSGNTIYFGEGSWLTVV.

This chain uses TRBV7-9 with TRBJ2-3, with 7 nucleotides matching TRBD2. With V trimmed by 5 bases and J by 1 base, 9 bases remained unmatched. The germline gives CDR1 SEHNR, CDR2 FQNEAQ (reference sequence). The CDR3 sequence is 16 residues long. The chain's CDR3 is CASSELGGWGTDTQYF. CDR3 nucleotides: TGTGCCAGCAGCGAGCTGGGGGGGTGGGGCACAGATACGCAGTATTTT. The full variable domain, its missing parts supplied by reference TRBV7-9 and TRBJ2-3, is DTGVSQNPRHKITKRGQNVTFRCDPISEHNRLYWYRQTLGQGPEFLTYFQNEAQLEKSRLLSDRFSAERPKGSFSTLEIQRTEQGDSAMYLCASSELGGWGTDTQYFGPGTRLTVL.

V is TRBV27 and J is TRBJ2-3; no reliable D call. V was pared by 5 bases and J by 3 bases, with 6 bases between. The germline V gene encodes CDR1 MNHEY and CDR2 SMNVEV (reference sequence). This CDR3 contains 12 residues. The CDR3 region has the DNA TGTGCCAGCAGTGCGTTTACAGATACGCAGTATTTT. As protein: CASSAFTDTQYF.

A single count supports this clone. The chain employs TRBV5-4 and TRBJ2-5, with TRBD2 matching 11 bases. V dropped 3 bases and J dropped 4; count of bases not matched to a gene: 8. CDR1 and CDR2 (germline): SGHNT, YYREEE (reference sequence). The CDR3 loop spans 16 amino acids. The CDR3, as DNA: TGTGCCAGCAGCTGGGGTAGCGGGGGGGCCCGAGAGACCCAGTACTTC. Amino acid sequence: CASSWGSGGARETQYF.

The genes are TRBV7-6 and TRBJ2-3; D uncertain. CDR3 length equals 15 residues. Germline-derived CDR1 and CDR2 are SGHVS and FNYEAQ. V lost 3 bases and J lost 2, with 12 bases in between. This CDR3 is CASSLGLGFTDTQYF. DNA of the CDR3: TGTGCCAGCAGCTTGGGCCTCGGATTCACAGATACGCAGTATTTT.

CDR3 sequence reads: CASSGDSRQETQYF. CDR3 DNA sequence: TGTGCCAGCAGTGGGGACAGCCGTCAAGAGACCCAGTACTTC. The chain joins TRBV28 to TRBJ2-5; 7 bases map to TRBD1. The CDR3 consists of 14 residues. Germline assignment: CDR1 MDHEN and CDR2 SYDVKM. Unmatched junction bases numbered 5, after V lost 5 bases and J lost 2 bases.

In this sample, this clone turned up a few times. The V and J genes are TRBV24-1 and TRBJ2-2; 7 nucleotides match TRBD1. CDR1 and CDR2 (germline): KGHDR, SFDVKD. V lost 5 bases, J lost 6 bases, and 5 bases stayed unmatched. The CDR3 contains 14 residues. CDR3 nucleotide sequence: TGTGCCACCAGTGTCCAGGGGGTCTCCGGGGAGCTGTTTTTT. It translates to CATSVQGVSGELFF.

The chain uses TRBV2 and TRBJ1-6; D may be TRBD1 (5 bases). The CDR3 covers 15 residues. Germline V lookup: CDR1 SNHLY, CDR2 FYNNEI. Trimming removed 3 bases at V and 9 bases at J, with 15 bases between. CDR3 loop: CASSDKTVKSSPLHF. The CDR3 nucleotides read TGTGCCAGCAGTGATAAGACAGTGAAGAGTTCACCCCTCCACTTT.

The chain recombines TRBV7-9 with TRBJ2-3, with TRBD2 as a possible D gene (6 bases). Germline V gene sequence: CDR1 SEHNR, CDR2 FQNEAQ (reference sequence). The V end was cut by 5 bases, the J end by 2 bases, with 17 bases between. This CDR3 has 16 amino acids. The CDR3 DNA reads TGTGCCAGCAGCCAGGCAGGGCTAGCGTACACAGATACGCAGTATTTT. Translation gives CASSQAGLAYTDTQYF.

This rearrangement joins TRBV5-1 to TRBJ1-1, with 7 bases matching TRBD1. Trimming cost V 4 bases and J 1 base; bases outside gene matches: 4. The germline gives CDR1 SGHRS, CDR2 YFSETQ. This CDR3 spans 14 amino acids. CDR3 nucleotide sequence: TGCGCCAGCAGCCGGGGACAGACGAACACTGAAGCTTTCTTT. This translates into CASSRGQTNTEAFF.